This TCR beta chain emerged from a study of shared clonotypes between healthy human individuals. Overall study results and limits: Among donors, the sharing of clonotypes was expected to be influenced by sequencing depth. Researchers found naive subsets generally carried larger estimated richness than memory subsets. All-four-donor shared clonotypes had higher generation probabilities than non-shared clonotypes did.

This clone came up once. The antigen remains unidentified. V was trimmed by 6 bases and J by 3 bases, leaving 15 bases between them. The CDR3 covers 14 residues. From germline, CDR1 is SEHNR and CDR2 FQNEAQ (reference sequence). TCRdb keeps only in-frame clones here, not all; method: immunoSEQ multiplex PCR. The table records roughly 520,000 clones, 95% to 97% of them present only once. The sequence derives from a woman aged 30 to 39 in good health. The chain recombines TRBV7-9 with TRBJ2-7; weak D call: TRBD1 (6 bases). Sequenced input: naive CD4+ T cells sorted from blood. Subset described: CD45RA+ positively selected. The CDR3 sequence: CASSPPATGYEQYF. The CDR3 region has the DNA TGTGCCAGCAGTCCCCCTGCGACAGGCTACGAGCAGTACTTC. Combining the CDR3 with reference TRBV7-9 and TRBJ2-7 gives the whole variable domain DTGVSQNPRHKITKRGQNVTFRCDPISEHNRLYWYRQTLGQGPEFLTYFQNEAQLEKSRLLSDRFSAERPKGSFSTLEIQRTEQGDSAMYLCASSPPATGYEQYFGPGTRLTVT.